This TCR beta chain was sequenced during a study of shared clonotypes between healthy human individuals. Germline CDR1 SGHKS, CDR2 YYEKEE (reference sequence). The CDR3 extends over 14 amino acids. Trimming removed 5 bases at V and 4 bases at J, with 14 bases between. The repertoire was sequenced with immunoSEQ multiplex PCR; TCRdb's copy has only in-frame clones and lacks some. In the table there are roughly 1.5 million clones, 95% to 99% of which are singletons. Source material: naive CD4+ T cells sorted from blood. Subset defined: CD45RA+ positively selected. The sequence was collected from a man aged 30 to 45 in good health. The rearrangement joins TRBV5-5 to TRBJ2-3; D possibly corresponds to TRBD1 (7 bases). The CDR3 loop reads CASRRDRYSDTQYF. The CDR3 DNA sequence: TGTGCCAGCAGGCGGGACAGATATTCAGATACGCAGTATTTT.